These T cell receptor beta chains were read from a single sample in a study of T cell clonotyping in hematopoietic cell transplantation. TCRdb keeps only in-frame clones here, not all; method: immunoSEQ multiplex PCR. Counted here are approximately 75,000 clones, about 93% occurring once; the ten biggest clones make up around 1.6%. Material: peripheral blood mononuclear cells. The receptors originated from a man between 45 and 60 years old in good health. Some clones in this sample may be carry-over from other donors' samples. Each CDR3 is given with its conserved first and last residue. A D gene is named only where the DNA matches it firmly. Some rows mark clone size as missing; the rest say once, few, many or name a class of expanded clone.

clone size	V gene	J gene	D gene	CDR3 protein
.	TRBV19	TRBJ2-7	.	CASSRPVGRRNEQYF
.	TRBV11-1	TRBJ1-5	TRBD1	CASSLGGDRNQPQHF
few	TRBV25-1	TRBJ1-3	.	CASSDRNGNTIYF
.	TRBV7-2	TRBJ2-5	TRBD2	CASSLAGGPETQYF
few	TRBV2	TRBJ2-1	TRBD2	CASSEERGSNEQFF
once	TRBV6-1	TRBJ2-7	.	CASSEELSRTLSSYEQYF
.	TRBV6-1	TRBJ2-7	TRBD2	CASAGGTSEQYF
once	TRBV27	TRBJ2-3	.	CASSLLVTGTGTDTQYF
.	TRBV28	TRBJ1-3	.	CASSQVRGLGNTIYF
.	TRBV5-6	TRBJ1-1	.	CASSLALAPRETEAFF